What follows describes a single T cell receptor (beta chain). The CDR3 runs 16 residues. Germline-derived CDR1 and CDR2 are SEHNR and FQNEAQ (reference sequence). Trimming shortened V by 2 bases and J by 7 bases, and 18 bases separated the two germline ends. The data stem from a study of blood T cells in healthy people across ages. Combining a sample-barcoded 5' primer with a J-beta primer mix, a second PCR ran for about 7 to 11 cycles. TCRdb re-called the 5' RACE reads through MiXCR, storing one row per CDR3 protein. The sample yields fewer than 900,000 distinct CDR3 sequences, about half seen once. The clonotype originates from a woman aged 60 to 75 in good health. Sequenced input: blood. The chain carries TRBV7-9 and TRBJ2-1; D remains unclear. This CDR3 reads CASSLIGQSLRNEQFF. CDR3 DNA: TGTGCCAGCAGCTTAATAGGCCAGTCGTTGAGGAATGAGCAGTTCTTC.